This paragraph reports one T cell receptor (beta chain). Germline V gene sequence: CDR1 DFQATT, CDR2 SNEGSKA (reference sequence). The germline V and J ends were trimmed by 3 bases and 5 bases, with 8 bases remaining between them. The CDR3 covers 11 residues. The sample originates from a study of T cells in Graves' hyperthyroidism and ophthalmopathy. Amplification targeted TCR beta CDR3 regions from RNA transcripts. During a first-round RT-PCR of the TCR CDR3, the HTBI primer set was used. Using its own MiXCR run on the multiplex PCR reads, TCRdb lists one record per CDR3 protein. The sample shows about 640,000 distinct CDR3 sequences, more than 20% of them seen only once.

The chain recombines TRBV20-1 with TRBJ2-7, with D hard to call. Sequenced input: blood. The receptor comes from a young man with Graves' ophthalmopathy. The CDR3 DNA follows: TGCAGTGCTAGCGTATGGGACGAGCAGTACTTC. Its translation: CSASVWDEQYF.